One T cell receptor (beta chain) is described in this entry. The sample is drawn from a study of control samples from healthy donors and cancer patients. Produced via immunoSEQ multiplex PCR; TCRdb's table is partial and in-frame only. The sample includes over 75,000 clones, approximately 82% of them seen just once. The origin of this receptor is a man aged 55 to 69 in good health. Material for sequencing was blood.

This chain's CDR3 is CASSILRLGTGNHGELFF. The DNA of the CDR3 is TGTGCCAGTAGTATTTTGCGGCTAGGGACAGGGAATCACGGGGAGCTGTTTTTT. The V and J genes are TRBV19 and TRBJ2-2; 9 bases fit TRBD1. CDR1 is LNHDA, CDR2 SQIVND, per germline (reference sequence). V gave up 3 bases and J gave up 7 bases; unmatched junction bases: 15. CDR3 length: 18 residues.